Below are 8 T cell receptor beta chains sequenced from a single sample in a study of T cells in Graves' hyperthyroidism and ophthalmopathy. Using RNA transcripts as the source, TCR beta CDR3 regions were amplified. Primed by the HTBI set, a first-round RT-PCR was run on the TCR CDR3. TCRdb processed the multiplex PCR reads anew with MiXCR; each CDR3 protein has one entry. The profile shows about 560,000 distinct CDR3 sequences, about 45% of them singletons. The sequenced sample was peripheral blood or thyroid tissue (not recorded which). These receptors all come from a woman under 30 with Graves' hyperthyroidism.

In its sample, this clonotype is medium-sized. The V gene is TRBV25-1, the J gene TRBJ1-5; D is possibly TRBD1 (6 bases). Trimming left V 2 bases short and J 4 bases short, with 9 bases between. The CDR3 consists of 14 residues. The V gene's germline CDR1 is MGHDK and CDR2 SYGVNS. CDR3 sequence: CASSEQGPNQPQHF. CDR3 bases: TGTGCCAGCAGTGAACAGGGGCCGAATCAGCCCCAGCATTTT.

In its sample, this clonotype was seen many times. This sequence joins TRBV9 and TRBJ1-1; D unclear. CDR3 length equals 14 residues. V was pared by 3 bases and J by 0 bases, with 9 bases between. Germline CDR1 reads SGDLS; CDR2 reads YYNGEE. CDR3 nucleotide sequence: TGTGCCAGCAGCGCCCAAGGTATGAACACTGAAGCTTTCTTT. It is translated as CASSAQGMNTEAFF.

This clonotype occurred a few times. The CDR3 spells CSAGTAFSYEQYF. The CDR3 nucleotides read TGCAGCGCCGGGACCGCCTTCTCCTACGAGCAGTACTTC. V usage is TRBV29-1 and J usage is TRBJ2-7; D may correspond to TRBD1 or TRBD2 (5 bases each). CDR1 and CDR2 from the germline V gene are SQVTM and ANQGSEA. The CDR3 sequence is 13 residues long. The ends were cut back, 7 bases at V and 0 bases at J, with 13 bases in the middle.

This clonotype was detected many times. V is TRBV2 and J is TRBJ1-6, with D perhaps matching TRBD1 (5 bases). V lost 11 bases to trimming and J lost 6 bases, with 14 bases between them. Per the germline V gene, CDR1 is SNHLY and CDR2 is FYNNEI. The CDR3 contains 13 residues. The CDR3 nucleotides are TGTGCCTGCAAAGACAGCCTTAATTCACCCCTCCACTTT. This encodes CACKDSLNSPLHF.

The chain joins TRBV7-2 to TRBJ2-7; no clear D gene. The CDR3 totals 13 residues. The V and J ends lost 8 bases and 5 bases respectively, with 16 bases between them. CDR1 and CDR2 from the germline V gene are SGHTA and FQGNSA. Here the CDR3 reads CASSPTTFDEQYF. CDR3 nucleotide sequence: TGTGCCAGCTCACCAACCACGTTCGACGAGCAGTACTTC.

This clonotype was counted at least ten times. This chain connects TRBV6-5 to TRBJ1-1; D uncertain. The V end lost 2 bases, the J end lost 8 bases, and 15 bases lay between the germline ends. The CDR3 loop spans 14 amino acids. The germline V gene encodes CDR1 MNHEY and CDR2 SVGAGI. In DNA, the CDR3 is TGTGCCAGCAGTTACACTCGGCGCGCTACCGAAGCTTTCTTT. Protein: CASSYTRRATEAFF.

This clonotype was seen repeatedly, ten times or more. The rearrangement links TRBV2 to TRBJ2-5; D may be TRBD2 (5 bases). The germline V gene encodes CDR1 SNHLY and CDR2 FYNNEI. V lost 7 bases and J lost 5, with 14 bases in between. The CDR3 spans 13 residues. The CDR3 reads CASNLAAKETQYF. The CDR3 coding sequence is TGTGCCAGCAACCTAGCAGCCAAGGAGACCCAGTACTTC.

The J gene is TRBJ1-4, the V gene TRBV7-9, with D possibly being TRBD1 (6 bases). The germline CDR1 and CDR2 sequences are SEHNR and FQNEAQ (reference sequence). Trimming shortened V by 5 bases and J by 7 bases, and 14 bases separated the two germline ends. The CDR3 is made up of 14 amino acids. Written as DNA, the CDR3 is TGTGCCAGCAGCCCCGGGGGCGAGGCTGAAAAACTGTTTTTT. Residues: CASSPGGEAEKLFF.